This TCR beta chain was captured in a study of PD-1 blockade in classical Hodgkin lymphoma. Study results and limitations: Healthy donors reportedly exceeded newly diagnosed patients in baseline TCR diversity.

Assay used: immunoSEQ multiplex PCR; TCRdb lists only in-frame clones, some missing. The sample lists roughly 70,000 clones, more than 85% seen once, with around 2.5% in the top ten. Time point meaning: newly diagnosed, previously untreated cHL patient sample. The comparison group had newly diagnosed, previously untreated classical Hodgkin lymphoma. As concerns this clone: Its antigen is as yet unknown.

After removal of 0 bases from V and 0 bases from J, the junction contained 4 bases not matched to a gene. The CDR3 is 17 amino acids. The V gene's germline CDR1 is SGHVS and CDR2 FQNEAQ. The TCR comes from a human donor with classical Hodgkin lymphoma. The chain couples TRBV7-8 to TRBJ2-7; 11 bases map to TRBD2. The sequencing input was peripheral blood mononuclear cells (PBMCs). The CDR3: CASSLAPSGRHSYEQYF. CDR3 bases: TGTGCCAGCAGCTTAGCCCCTAGCGGGAGGCACTCCTACGAGCAGTACTTC. The full variable domain, completed using reference TRBV7-8 and TRBJ2-7, is GAGVSQSPRYKVAKRGQDVALRCDPISGHVSLFWYQQALGQGPEFLTYFQNEAQLDKSGLPSDRFFAERPEGSVSTLKIQRTQQEDSAVYLCASSLAPSGRHSYEQYFGPGTRLTVT.